This TCR beta chain was sequenced for a study of shared clonotypes between healthy human individuals. Study-level information: Per donor, three plates held CD4 naive cells, three held CD4 memory, two held CD8 naive and one held CD8 memory.

On this clone itself: The antigen remains unidentified.

Overall study findings and caveats: Large sequencing depth failed to make sorted-subset sequencing complete, rarefaction showed. Clonotype sharing among donors was expected to depend on sequencing depth.

Measured with immunoSEQ multiplex PCR; TCRdb has only the in-frame clones, and not every one. This table has more than 1,200,000 clones, around 98.5% appearing once. V gave up 4 bases and J gave up 3 bases, with 6 bases separating them. This CDR3 is built from 12 residues. Germline V gives CDR1 SNHLY, CDR2 FYNNEI. V usage is TRBV2 and J usage is TRBJ1-1; perhaps TRBD1 as D (5 bases). The TCR comes from a man aged 30 to 45 in good health. The sequencing sample was made of naive CD4+ T cells sorted from blood. Subset described: CD45RA+ positively selected. CDR3 in DNA: TGTGCCAGCAGTGCGGGGGACACTGAAGCTTTCTTT. Its translation is CASSAGDTEAFF.